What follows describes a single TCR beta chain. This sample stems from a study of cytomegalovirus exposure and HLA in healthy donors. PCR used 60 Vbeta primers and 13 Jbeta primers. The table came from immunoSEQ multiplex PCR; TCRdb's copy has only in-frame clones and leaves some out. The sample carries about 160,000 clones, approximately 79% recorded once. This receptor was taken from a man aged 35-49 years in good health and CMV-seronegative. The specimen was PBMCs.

As DNA, the CDR3 is TGTGCCAGTAGTTCGTCCCTTAGAGCTTTCTTT. It translates to CASSSSLRAFF. V is TRBV19 and J is TRBJ1-1; D ambiguous. CDR1 and CDR2 (germline): LNHDA, SQIVND (reference sequence). The CDR3 totals 11 residues. Trimming shortened V by 5 bases and J by 10 bases, and 11 bases separated the two germline ends.